One sample yielded the 17 T cell receptor beta chains listed below, sequenced in a study of cytomegalovirus exposure and HLA in healthy donors. The PCR ran on 60 Vbeta and 13 Jbeta primers. TCRdb's copy holds only in-frame clones and misses some; the assay was immunoSEQ multiplex PCR. The sample includes tens of thousands of clones. Sequenced material: PBMCs. These receptors all stem from a male donor in good health and CMV-seronegative.

The chain employs TRBV28 and TRBJ1-5; 9 nucleotides agree with TRBD1. The germline V gene has CDR1 MDHEN and CDR2 SYDVKM. Trimming cost V 6 bases and J 4 bases; bases outside gene matches: 7. The CDR3 has 15 amino acids. The CDR3 is CASRGGTGWNQPQHF. DNA for the CDR3: TGTGCCAGCAGGGGGGGGACAGGGTGGAATCAGCCCCAGCATTTT.

The chain is built from TRBV7-9 and TRBJ2-3; 10 nucleotides line up with TRBD2. From germline, CDR1 is SEHNR and CDR2 FQNEAQ (reference sequence). Trimming removed 1 base from V and 2 bases from J; junction bases left unmatched: 6. The CDR3 totals 17 residues. The CDR3, as DNA: TGTGCCAGCAGCTTAGGGAGCGGGAGGGCCATCACAGATACGCAGTATTTT. Translated: CASSLGSGRAITDTQYF.

J is TRBJ2-2 and V is TRBV5-1; D unclear. The CDR3 sequence is 15 residues long. The V and J ends lost 5 bases and 0 bases respectively, with 11 bases between them. Per germline, CDR1 SGHRS and CDR2 YFSETQ. The CDR3 region is CASSFSDANTGELFF. In nucleotides, the CDR3 is TGCGCCAGCAGTTTCAGCGATGCGAACACCGGGGAGCTGTTTTTT.

The rearrangement links TRBV29-1 to TRBJ1-1; D is perhaps TRBD1 (5 bases). CDR1 is SQVTM and CDR2 is ANQGSEA in the germline V gene. V lost 6 bases to trimming and J lost 1 base, with 12 bases between them. The CDR3 has 13 amino acids. Here the CDR3 reads CSVTGGRNTEAFF. The DNA of the CDR3 is TGCAGCGTCACCGGGGGTCGGAACACTGAAGCTTTCTTT.

The gene calls are TRBV7-2 and TRBJ1-1; D uncertain. Trimming left V 4 bases short and J 0 bases short, with 15 bases between. The length of the CDR3 is 16 residues. CDR1 is SGHTA, CDR2 FQGNSA, per germline. The CDR3 spells CASSWAVQPVNTEAFF. DNA of the CDR3: TGTGCCAGCAGCTGGGCCGTTCAGCCGGTGAACACTGAAGCTTTCTTT.

This sequence joins TRBV19 and TRBJ1-1; no clear D gene. Germline CDR1 is LNHDA and CDR2 is SQIVND (reference sequence). This CDR3 contains 15 residues. The ends were cut back, 4 bases at V and 0 bases at J, with 12 bases in the middle. CDR3 in amino acids: CASSTSTDLNTEAFF. As DNA, the CDR3 is TGTGCCAGTAGTACCTCGACGGACTTGAACACTGAAGCTTTCTTT.

The gene calls are TRBV18 and TRBJ2-3, with TRBD2 matching 12 bases. Germline V gene lookup returns CDR1 KGHSH and CDR2 LQKENI. Trimming removed 3 bases from V and 5 bases from J; junction bases left unmatched: 6. The CDR3 sequence is 16 residues long. The CDR3 coding sequence is TGTGCCAGCTCACCGCCGGGACTAGCGGGTGGAGATACGCAGTATTTT. This translates into CASSPPGLAGGDTQYF.

The V call is TRBV6-6, the J call TRBJ2-1, with D possibly being TRBD2 (5 bases). The CDR3 covers 16 residues. V lost 0 bases, J lost 5 bases, and 14 bases lay in between. Germline lookup yields CDR1 MNHNY and CDR2 SVGAGI (reference sequence). The CDR3 DNA sequence: TGTGCCAGCAGTTACTCGAGGGCCGCTGGCGACAATGAGCAGTTCTTC. This encodes CASSYSRAAGDNEQFF.

The chain combines TRBV5-1 with TRBJ1-1, with 8 bases that match TRBD1. J was trimmed by 1 base and V by 4 bases; bases with no gene match: 3. The length of the CDR3 is 14 residues. Germline V gene sequence: CDR1 SGHRS, CDR2 YFSETQ. CDR3 protein: CASSEQGGNTEAFF. The DNA of the CDR3 is TGCGCCAGCAGCGAACAGGGGGGGAACACTGAAGCTTTCTTT.

This clone is classed as medium-sized by frequency. The gene calls are TRBV6-4 and TRBJ2-1; 9 bases align to TRBD2. V lost 3 bases, J lost 9 bases, and 6 bases stayed unmatched. CDR1 is MRHNA, CDR2 SNTAGT, per germline. CDR3 length equals 14 residues. The CDR3 here is CASSEGAGGGEQFF. For the CDR3, the DNA is TGTGCCAGCAGTGAGGGAGCGGGAGGAGGTGAGCAGTTCTTC.

The genes are TRBV7-9 and TRBJ1-4; 10 bases map to TRBD1. The germline gives CDR1 SEHNR, CDR2 FQNEAQ (reference sequence). Trimming at V came to 5 bases and at J to 7 bases, leaving 4 bases not matched to a gene. CDR3 length: 14 amino acids. DNA for the CDR3: TGTGCCAGCAGCCCCCGGGACAGGGGTGAAAAACTGTTTTTT. Encoded protein: CASSPRDRGEKLFF.

The rearrangement uses TRBV6-5 and TRBJ1-3, with 10 bases identical to TRBD1. The CDR3 loop spans 14 amino acids. Germline CDR1 MNHEY, CDR2 SVGAGI. Unmatched junction bases numbered 5, after V lost 5 bases and J lost 7 bases. The CDR3 DNA is TGTGCCAGCAGTGACAGGGGGCTAAGGAACACCATATATTTT. It translates to CASSDRGLRNTIYF.

The rearrangement uses TRBV6-5 and TRBJ2-7; the match to TRBD2 covers 7 bases. The CDR3 consists of 13 residues. From germline, CDR1 is MNHEY and CDR2 SVGAGI. V was clipped by 7 bases and J by 5 bases; unmatched bases: 8. DNA of the CDR3: TGTGCCAGCATGTGGGGGGGGAAGGACGAGCAGTACTTC. Residues: CASMWGGKDEQYF.

The chain recombines TRBV30 with TRBJ2-4; 9 bases are a match to TRBD2. The V and J ends lost 4 bases and 7 bases, in that order; junction bases with no gene match: 5. Germline lookup yields CDR1 GTSNPN and CDR2 SVGIG (reference sequence). The CDR3 is made up of 13 amino acids. For the CDR3, the DNA is TGTGCCTGGATTCAAGCGGGAGGTAACATTCAGTACTTC. Translated: CAWIQAGGNIQYF.

The chain carries TRBV11-2 and TRBJ1-1, with 9 nucleotides matching TRBD1. Germline V lookup: CDR1 SGHAT, CDR2 FQNNGV. The CDR3 consists of 17 residues. Losses at the gene ends were 6 bases for V and 1 base for J; bases not matched to a gene: 12. CDR3 sequence (DNA): TGTGCCAGCAGATTTACAGGGGGCAGGGGAAAGAACACTGAAGCTTTCTTT. It yields the protein CASRFTGGRGKNTEAFF.

The rearrangement joins TRBV5-1 to TRBJ1-3; D ambiguous. The germline V gene encodes CDR1 SGHRS and CDR2 YFSETQ. V lost 2 bases and J 7 bases, leaving 10 bases between the germline ends. This CDR3 has 13 amino acids. CDR3 residues: CASSFAGGNTIYF. The DNA for the CDR3 is TGCGCCAGCAGCTTTGCGGGAGGGAACACCATATATTTT.

V is TRBV19 and J is TRBJ1-1, with D unclear. There are 14 residues in the CDR3. Deletions cut 3 bases from V and 3 bases from J, with 11 bases between. In germline, CDR1 is LNHDA, CDR2 SQIVND (reference sequence). CDR3 bases: TGTGCCAGTAGTATCCCCTCTCTCTACACTGAAGCTTTCTTT. Translation gives CASSIPSLYTEAFF.